A single sample gave rise to the 27 T cell receptor beta chains below, sequenced in a study of metastatic and nonmetastatic thyroid tumors. TCRdb reanalyzed the PCR reads with MiXCR. Of approximately 25,000 clones listed, 20% to 25% were seen once; the top ten hold approximately 30%. None of the patients had undergone any treatment ahead of thyroid surgery. The sample comprised blood. These receptors were obtained from a male donor with papillary thyroid cancer or a benign thyroid nodule (not recorded which). Some clones in this sample may be carry-over from other donors' samples.

This clone has at least ten counts. The genes are TRBV12-3 or TRBV12-4 and TRBJ2-1, with D maybe TRBD1 (5 bases). This CDR3 contains 15 residues. The germline V and J ends were trimmed by 6 bases and 7 bases, with 19 bases remaining between them. CDR3 DNA sequence: TGTGCCAGCAGCTCTTCTGGGGCCGTTAAGAATGAGCAGTTCTTC. This sequence encodes CASSSSGAVKNEQFF.

This clone came up many times. This sample also contains other DNA sequences that code for the same CDR3. The V gene is TRBV28, the J gene TRBJ1-2, with a weak D call TRBD1 (6 bases). This CDR3 comprises 13 residues. The V and J ends lost 8 bases and 0 bases respectively, with 10 bases between them. Germline assignment: CDR1 MDHEN and CDR2 SYDVKM. The CDR3, as DNA: TGTGCCAGCTCGGGACAATCTAACTATGGCTACACCTTC. Translated, it gives CASSGQSNYGYTF.

This clone was seen a handful of times. The rearrangement uses TRBV20-1 and TRBJ2-7, with TRBD2 identical over 11 bases. Germline V lookup: CDR1 DFQATT, CDR2 SNEGSKA (reference sequence). CDR3 length: 14 residues. The trim removed 4 bases at V and 10 bases at J, leaving 12 bases unmatched. This CDR3 reads CSAIGTSGRLCQYF. CDR3 DNA: TGCAGTGCTATAGGGACTAGCGGTAGACTATGTCAGTACTTC.

This clone was counted a few times. The sample holds other DNA sequences that translate to the same CDR3. The V call is TRBV6-1, the J call TRBJ2-7; perhaps TRBD2 as D (6 bases). Trimming cost V 7 bases and J 4 bases, with 23 bases left between them. Germline values: CDR1 MNHNS, CDR2 SASEGT. CDR3 length: 16 amino acids. The CDR3: CASIGLRSGAPYEQYF. CDR3 DNA: TGTGCCAGCATAGGTCTTAGGTCGGGAGCTCCATACGAGCAGTACTTC.

Ten or more counts support this clone. The genes are TRBV28 and TRBJ1-2, with 8 bases fitting TRBD1. The germline V gene has CDR1 MDHEN and CDR2 SYDVKM. This CDR3 has 14 amino acids. V was clipped by 3 bases and J by 5 bases; unmatched bases: 5. The CDR3 DNA is TGTGCCAGCAGTTTCGGCAGGGGGCGGTATGGCTACACCTTC. It yields the protein CASSFGRGRYGYTF.

The chain recombines TRBV5-1 with TRBJ1-3, with TRBD1 as a possible D gene (5 bases). Per the germline V gene, CDR1 is SGHRS and CDR2 is YFSETQ. Deletions cut 4 bases from V and 4 bases from J, with 18 bases between. This CDR3 comprises 16 residues. The CDR3 nucleotides read TGCGCCAGCAGCATCGGGACGGCTCTCTCCGGAAACACCATATATTTT. Residues: CASSIGTALSGNTIYF.

The V and J genes are TRBV6-1 and TRBJ2-3; tentative D call: TRBD1 (6 bases). Trimming left V 6 bases short and J 4 bases short, with 11 bases between. Germline values: CDR1 MNHNS, CDR2 SASEGT. The CDR3 has 13 residues. The CDR3 DNA reads TGTGCCAGCAGACAGGGAGCCTCAGATACGCAGTATTTT. Its protein is CASRQGASDTQYF.

This clone was recorded many times. The chain combines TRBV30 with TRBJ1-1; TRBD1 is a possible D gene (6 bases). Trimming took 0 bases from V and 4 from J, leaving 9 bases between them. The CDR3 covers 13 residues. The germline V gene encodes CDR1 GTSNPN and CDR2 SVGIG (reference sequence). Here the CDR3 DNA reads TGTGCCTGGAGTGTTGAGGGGGGCACTGAAGCTTTCTTT. Its protein is CAWSVEGGTEAFF.

In its sample, this clone was seen many times. The chain joins TRBV2 to TRBJ1-2; 9 nucleotides match TRBD1. This CDR3 contains 12 residues. V lost 6 bases and J lost 7; bases outside the gene matches: 3. Germline CDR1 is SNHLY and CDR2 is FYNNEI. CDR3 DNA: TGTGCCAGCAGCGAGACAGGGGGTGGCTACACCTTC. Translation gives CASSETGGGYTF.

With regard to this clone: A much more abundant neighbour one base away suggests this may be a read error. The genes are TRBV19 and TRBJ1-4, with 7 nucleotides matching TRBD1. This CDR3 is 16 amino acids long. The germline gives CDR1 LNHDA, CDR2 SQIVND (reference sequence). The CDR3 is CASSPTPTGFAEKLLF. Here the CDR3 DNA reads TGTGCCAGTAGCCCCACGCCGACAGGGTTTGCTGAAAAACTGCTTTTT.

There are many counts of this clone. This could be a read error, since a much larger clone is one nucleotide away. CDR3 sequence reads: CATSGQTGPQTLLHF. The CDR3, as DNA: TGTGCCACCAGCGGTCAGACAGGGCCTCAAACACTCCTCCACTTT. The J gene is TRBJ1-6, the V gene TRBV15, with 7 positions matching TRBD1. The CDR3 covers 15 residues. The J segment lost 15 bases and the V segment lost 5 bases, leaving 16 bases of the junction unmatched. Per germline, CDR1 LNHNV and CDR2 YYDKDF (reference sequence).

A few counts support this clone. The same CDR3 also results from other DNA sequences found in this sample. The rearrangement joins TRBV5-1 to TRBJ1-1; no definite D call. Germline CDR1 is SGHRS and CDR2 is YFSETQ. Trimming shortened V by 10 bases and J by 1 base, and 11 bases separated the two germline ends. CDR3 length: 12 residues. The CDR3 DNA reads as TGCGCCTCGATCGGAGCGAACACTGAAGCTTTCTTT. This encodes CASIGANTEAFF.

In this sample, this clone turned up many times. The rearrangement joins TRBV15 to TRBJ2-1, with D hard to call. Per the germline V gene, CDR1 is LNHNV and CDR2 is YYDKDF (reference sequence). V gave up 0 bases and J gave up 6 bases, with 18 bases separating them. The CDR3 sequence is 17 residues long. For the CDR3, the DNA is TGTGCCACCAGCAGAGATCTGGTTTATGGCTCTAGCAATGAGCAGTTCTTC. This codes for CATSRDLVYGSSNEQFF.

This clone was seen at least ten times. The J gene is TRBJ2-5, the V gene TRBV28; 9 bases match TRBD1. Germline values: CDR1 MDHEN, CDR2 SYDVKM. The CDR3 is made up of 14 amino acids. V lost 5 bases and J lost 1; bases outside the gene matches: 2. For the CDR3, the DNA is TGTGCCAGCAGTGTGACAGGGGGCCAAGAGACCCAGTACTTC. Its protein is CASSVTGGQETQYF.

To note about this clone: The CDR3 carries no conserved terminal phenylalanine or tryptophan, so it likely arises from a read error. The CDR3 sequence is CASSLGSADEQFS. In DNA, the CDR3 is TGTGCCAGCAGCTTAGGTTCGGCTGATGAGCAGTTCTCC. The rearrangement joins TRBV7-2 to TRBJ2-1; D ambiguous. V gave up 1 base and J gave up 8 bases, with 9 bases separating them. Germline lookup yields CDR1 SGHTA and CDR2 FQGNSA. The CDR3 has 13 residues.

This clone was found many times. This chain joins TRBV29-1 and TRBJ2-1, with D perhaps matching TRBD2 (5 bases). V was shortened by 4 bases and J by 9 bases, with 10 bases between the two germline ends. CDR3 length equals 11 residues. Germline V lookup: CDR1 SQVTM, CDR2 ANQGSEA. CDR3 amino acids: CSVVLAGEQFF. The CDR3 DNA reads as TGCAGCGTTGTCCTAGCAGGTGAGCAGTTCTTC.

A word on this clone: The junction does not match germline at one end; this may be a read error. This rearrangement joins TRBV18 to TRBJ1-2, with TRBD1 matching over 7 bases. This CDR3 comprises 15 residues. CDR1 and CDR2 from the germline V gene are KGHSH and LQKENI. The CDR3 DNA follows: TGTGCCAGGTCCTCGGGGACAGTACAGTCTTATGGCTACAGCTTC. Translation gives CARSSGTVQSYGYSF.

This clone was picked up many times. The genes are TRBV5-6 and TRBJ2-3, with TRBD1 identical over 8 bases. Germline loops: CDR1 SGHDT, CDR2 YYEEEE. The CDR3 length is 15 residues. Trimming cost V 3 bases and J 0 bases; bases outside gene matches: 3. CDR3 DNA sequence: TGTGCCAGCAGCTCCTGGACAGGGAGCACAGATACGCAGTATTTT. Protein product: CASSSWTGSTDTQYF.

Concerning this clone: At one boundary the junction diverges from the germline segment, which might be a read error. V gene TRBV12-3 or TRBV12-4 combines with J gene TRBJ1-3, with D unclear. This CDR3 has 14 residues. The DNA for the CDR3 is TGTGCCCGCAGTCCTGTAAGCTGTGGAAACACTATATATTTT. This sequence encodes CARSPVSCGNTIYF.

This clone has ten or more counts. The V call is TRBV5-6, the J call TRBJ1-6; unclear D gene. V lost 4 bases and J lost 4, with 18 bases in between. This CDR3 has 17 amino acids. Germline V gene data show CDR1 as SGHDT and CDR2 as YYEEEE. Here the CDR3 reads CASSPPNPSRYNSPLHF. The CDR3, as DNA: TGTGCCAGCAGCCCCCCGAATCCGTCGAGATATAATTCACCCCTCCACTTT.

This clone has ten or more counts. The chain is built from TRBV20-1 and TRBJ2-3; D perhaps matches TRBD2 (5 bases). Deletions cut 0 bases from V and 3 bases from J, with 13 bases between. Germline loops: CDR1 DFQATT, CDR2 SNEGSKA (reference sequence). The CDR3 has 15 residues. CDR3 sequence (DNA): TGCAGTGCTAGAGATAGGGTAATAGCGACAGATACGCAGTATTTT. This codes for CSARDRVIATDTQYF.

This clone was found many times. The V gene is TRBV6-8, the J gene TRBJ2-7, with TRBD1 matching over 7 bases. The J segment lost 3 bases and the V segment lost 5 bases, leaving 10 bases of the junction unmatched. This CDR3 has 15 residues. In germline, CDR1 is MNHGY, CDR2 SAAAGT. In DNA, the CDR3 is TGTGCCAGCAGTAGAGACAGGGTTATTAGCTACGAGCAGTACTTC. Its translation: CASSRDRVISYEQYF.

This clone has ten or more counts. V and J are TRBV27 and TRBJ2-7; tentatively, D is TRBD1 or TRBD2 (5 bases each). V was cut by 6 bases and J by 2 bases, with 11 bases left in between. CDR1 and CDR2 (germline): MNHEY, SMNVEV (reference sequence). This CDR3 has 13 residues. CDR3 loop: CASRRDGAYEQYF. The CDR3 DNA follows: TGTGCCAGCAGAAGGGACGGAGCCTACGAGCAGTACTTC.

In regard to this clone: Mismatch with germline at one junction end may stem from a read error. The chain recombines TRBV5-3 with TRBJ1-4; D is perhaps TRBD1 (6 bases). TRBV5-3 is reported as an ORF; its role is uncertain. This CDR3 contains 13 residues. CDR3 bases: TGTGCCAGCAGCTTAGCGGGAGGGGACACACTGTTTTTT. As protein: CASSLAGGDTLFF.

This clone has ten or more counts. The rearrangement joins TRBV19 to TRBJ1-1; D remains ambiguous. This CDR3 contains 13 residues. Trimming stripped 3 bases from V and 12 bases from J, with 17 bases between. Germline CDR1 LNHDA, CDR2 SQIVND (reference sequence). CDR3 loop: CASSIGTVPVTFF. The CDR3 DNA is TGTGCCAGTAGTATCGGAACGGTGCCAGTAACTTTCTTT. The variable domain in full, completed from reference TRBV19 and TRBJ1-1, reads DGGITQSPKYLFRKEGQNVTLSCEQNLNHDAMYWYRQDPGQGLRLIYYSQIVNDFQKGDIAEGYSVSREKKESFPLTVTSAQKNPTAFYLCASSIGTVPVTFFGQGTRLTVV.

This clone was seen many times. The CDR3 loop reads CASSEGGAYTQYF. CDR3 nucleotide sequence: TGTGCCAGCAGTGAAGGGGGCGCTTATACGCAGTATTTT. The chain joins TRBV6-1 to TRBJ2-3, with D possibly TRBD1 on 5 matching bases. V lost 1 base and J lost 7, with 9 bases in between. Germline V gives CDR1 MNHNS, CDR2 SASEGT. The CDR3 spans 13 residues.

This chain uses TRBV7-2 with TRBJ1-6; a possible D gene is TRBD1 (5 bases). Trimming left V 1 base short and J 6 bases short, with 10 bases between. Germline V lookup: CDR1 SGHTA, CDR2 FQGNSA. The CDR3 has 15 amino acids. The CDR3 coding sequence is TGTGCCAGCAGCTTAGTCGGGGGAAGTAATTCACCCCTCCACTTT. Amino acids: CASSLVGGSNSPLHF.